This TCR beta chain comes out of a study of T cell responses to AZD1222 COVID-19 vaccine. With respect to this clone: Its cognate antigen is unknown.

The data were produced by immunoSEQ multiplex PCR, yet TCRdb's version contains in-frame clones alone and is incomplete. The table has approximately 170,000 clones, around 93% seen once; the top ten hold about 4.2%. Study-wide results and caveats: Donors skewed white British and female; clonal diversity was possibly underestimated. Rises in breadth and depth of Spike-specific TCRs came after two AZD1222 doses. Sampling that yielded the repertoires occurred only after the peak T cell response. Unmutated regions of variants are reportedly targeted by nearly half of spike-specific TCRs.

V dropped 5 bases and J dropped 4 bases, with 8 bases sitting between them. CDR3 length equals 11 residues. Germline values: CDR1 SQVTM, CDR2 ANQGSEA. The material was peripheral blood, obtained on day 0 of AZD1222 vaccination. The receptor's source is an adult in good health. J is TRBJ1-2 and V is TRBV29-1; D remains unclear. The CDR3 reads CSVPGVYGYTF. The CDR3 DNA follows: TGCAGCGTTCCGGGCGTCTATGGCTACACCTTC.